This paragraph reports one T cell receptor (beta chain). This entry is derived from a study of blood T cell repertoires in COVID-19. Study at large: Collection of acute and convalescent COVID-19 samples took place in the United States, Italy and Spain. The cDNA or gDNA used as material had been derived from T cells, B-cell-depleted T cells, or PBMCs.

Per the original data handling: Reference gene primer amplification gave estimated nucleated cell counts. Only in-frame clones appear in the TCRdb table, and some are missing; sequencing was by immunoSEQ multiplex PCR. V and J calls and clone size are given by that table; D and trimming were obtained from the DNA. The profile shows 100,000 to 150,000 clones, 92% of them singletons. Seattle's enrolled individuals joined amid active infection and were then monitored longitudinally. Germline V gene lookup returns CDR1 GTSNPN and CDR2 SVGIG (reference sequence). V lost 6 bases and J 9 bases, leaving 18 bases between the germline ends. This CDR3 is built from 13 residues.

This chain links TRBV30 with TRBJ2-4, with D tentatively TRBD1 (5 bases). The sequenced sample consisted of peripheral blood. This sequence was found in a man between 50 and 59 years old with COVID-19, enrolled during active disease. CDR3 sequence: CACHPGHLSIQYF. CDR3 sequence (DNA): TGTGCCTGTCACCCCGGACACCTATCCATTCAGTACTTC.